This T cell receptor beta chain was identified in a study of T cell repertoires in cytomegalovirus infection. The length of the CDR3 is 12 residues. Germline CDR1 is SGHNT and CDR2 is YYREEE (reference sequence). The V end lost 4 bases, the J end lost 4 bases, and 8 bases lay between the germline ends. This clonotype turned up a few times. What it recognizes is unknown. TCRdb passed the reads through MiXCR, listing each CDR3 protein once. Among under 850,000 distinct CDR3 sequences listed, around 31% were seen once. This sequence joins TRBV5-4 and TRBJ2-5; D is ambiguous. This receptor was identified in a human donor in good health (CMV status not recorded). Some clones in this sample may be carry-over from other donors' samples. This specimen consisted of cultured PBMCs, obtained from culture after CMV antigen stimulation. CDR3 coding DNA: TGTGCCAGCAGCCCCCATCGAGAGACCCAGTACTTC. It encodes CASSPHRETQYF.